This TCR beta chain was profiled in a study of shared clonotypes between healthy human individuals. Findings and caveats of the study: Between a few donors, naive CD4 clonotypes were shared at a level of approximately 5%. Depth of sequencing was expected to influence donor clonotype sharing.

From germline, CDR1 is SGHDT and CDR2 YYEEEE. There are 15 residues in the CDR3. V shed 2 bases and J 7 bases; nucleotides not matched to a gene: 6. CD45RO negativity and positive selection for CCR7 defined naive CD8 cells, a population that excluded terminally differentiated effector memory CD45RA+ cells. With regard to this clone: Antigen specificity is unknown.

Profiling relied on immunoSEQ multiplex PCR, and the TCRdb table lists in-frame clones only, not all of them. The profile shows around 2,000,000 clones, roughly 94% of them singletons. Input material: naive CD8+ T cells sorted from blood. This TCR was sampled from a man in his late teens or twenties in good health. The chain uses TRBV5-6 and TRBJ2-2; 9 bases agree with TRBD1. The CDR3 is CASSFTGGADGELFF. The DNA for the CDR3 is TGTGCCAGCAGCTTTACAGGGGGCGCAGACGGGGAGCTGTTTTTT.